Listed here are 30 T cell receptor beta chains from one sample, sequenced in a study of blood T cells in healthy people across ages. Then a second PCR, running roughly 7 to 11 cycles, was carried out with a sample-barcoded 5' primer and a J-beta primer mix. Via MiXCR, TCRdb re-called the 5' RACE reads, giving one row per CDR3 protein. The data contain 1.5 million or so distinct CDR3 sequences, roughly 40% of them singletons. The sample taken for sequencing was blood. The source is a woman aged 18 to 35 in good health.

This sequence joins TRBV11-2 and TRBJ2-4, with 14 bases aligning to TRBD2. J gave up 4 bases and V 1 base, and 6 bases lay outside the gene matches. Germline assignment: CDR1 SGHAT and CDR2 FQNNGV. The CDR3 consists of 18 residues. The CDR3 nucleotides are TGTGCCAGCAGCTTAGGGGGGACTAGCGGGAGATCAAAAAACATTCAGTACTTC. This codes for CASSLGGTSGRSKNIQYF.

In its sample, this clonotype was seen a few times. V and J are TRBV20-1 and TRBJ2-5; D is tentatively TRBD1 or TRBD2 (5 bases each). Between the trimmed V and J ends, which lost 5 bases and 2 bases, there was a span of 9 bases. The CDR3 is 12 residues long. Per the germline V gene, CDR1 is DFQATT and CDR2 is SNEGSKA (reference sequence). CDR3: CSAPGTQETQYF. The CDR3, as DNA: TGCAGTGCTCCCGGGACGCAAGAGACCCAGTACTTC.

V gene TRBV20-1 combines with J gene TRBJ1-3; D gene uncertain. The CDR3 totals 13 residues. Germline assignment: CDR1 DFQATT and CDR2 SNEGSKA (reference sequence). Trimming removed 0 bases at V and 8 bases at J, with 11 bases between. The CDR3 nucleotides read TGCAGTGCTAGAGAGGGCCTTGAGGACACCATATATTTT. Translation gives CSAREGLEDTIYF.

V usage is TRBV7-2 and J usage is TRBJ1-6; 8 bases map to TRBD1. The germline CDR1 and CDR2 sequences are SGHTA and FQGNSA. CDR3 length: 15 amino acids. The trim removed 5 bases at V and 10 bases at J, leaving 10 bases unmatched. The CDR3 reads CASSQGAGGESPLHF. Written as DNA, the CDR3 is TGTGCCAGCAGCCAGGGGGCAGGGGGCGAGTCACCCCTCCACTTT. Full variable domain (outside the CDR3, taken from reference TRBV7-2 and TRBJ1-6): GAGVSQSPSNKVTEKGKDVELRCDPISGHTALYWYRQSLGQGLEFLIYFQGNSAPDKSGLPSDRFSAERTGGSVSTLTIQRTQQEDSAVYLCASSQGAGGESPLHFGNGTRLTVT.

The chain joins TRBV5-5 to TRBJ2-7; D possibly matches TRBD1 or TRBD2 (5 bases each). Near its end, the DNA agrees better with TRBJ2-5, so the J call may be wrong. This CDR3 is 14 amino acids long. Looked up from germline, CDR1 is SGHKS and CDR2 is YYEKEE (reference sequence). The DNA for the CDR3 is TGTGCCAGCAGCTTCGGGACGGGGCCAGGGACCCAGTACTTC. Residues: CASSFGTGPGTQYF.

The chain joins TRBV9 to TRBJ2-3; D uncertain. With 0 bases removed from V and 3 bases from J, the gap between germline ends came to 8 bases. From germline, CDR1 is SGDLS and CDR2 YYNGEE. This CDR3 is built from 14 residues. The CDR3 is CASSVVPVTDTQYF. The CDR3 nucleotides are TGTGCCAGCAGCGTAGTTCCTGTGACAGATACGCAGTATTTT.

For this clonotype: A much larger clone differs from this one at a single base, so this may be a read error. The rearrangement uses TRBV5-1 and TRBJ2-1; 8 bases match TRBD2. The CDR3 contains 16 residues. The germline V gene has CDR1 SGHRS and CDR2 YFSETQ. The CDR3 here is CASSGPTSATEIEPFF. The CDR3 DNA sequence: TGCGCCAGCAGCGGTCCGACTAGCGCAACAGAGATAGAGCCGTTCTTC.

The rearrangement links TRBV7-9 to TRBJ1-1; the D gene is possibly TRBD1 (6 bases). This CDR3 is built from 15 residues. Between the trimmed V and J ends, which lost 8 bases and 0 bases, there was a span of 16 bases. Germline assignment: CDR1 SEHNR and CDR2 FQNEAQ (reference sequence). The CDR3 DNA sequence: TGTGCCAGCTCACCACTGCAGGGGATGAACACTGAAGCTTTCTTT. It is translated as CASSPLQGMNTEAFF.

The V and J genes are TRBV12-3 or TRBV12-4 and TRBJ1-4; TRBD1 agrees at 8 bases. Trimming took 3 bases from V and 7 from J; bases not matched to a gene: 13. CDR3 size: 17 residues. CDR3 nucleotide sequence: TGTGCCAGCAGTTTTGGACAGGGCAATCCCCGAGGTGAAAAACTGTTTTTT. Translated: CASSFGQGNPRGEKLFF.

There are a few counts of this clonotype. The rearrangement uses TRBV20-1 and TRBJ2-1; 7 bases map to TRBD2. V lost 6 bases, J lost 9 bases, and 14 bases stayed unmatched. The CDR3 loop spans 14 amino acids. The germline V gene encodes CDR1 DFQATT and CDR2 SNEGSKA (reference sequence). The CDR3 region has the DNA TGCAGTGCCAGACCCGGGACTACTATACGTGAGCAGTTCTTC. Translated, it gives CSARPGTTIREQFF.

This clonotype was seen a few times. The chain couples TRBV10-3 to TRBJ2-7, with 9 bases matching TRBD2. Unmatched junction bases numbered 3, after V lost 6 bases and J lost 3 bases. Germline V CDR1 and CDR2: ENHRY, SYGVKD. This CDR3 region has 13 residues. The CDR3 sequence: CAISTSGLYEQYF. In DNA, the CDR3 is TGTGCCATCAGCACTAGCGGGCTCTACGAGCAGTACTTC.

This clonotype was found a few times. The genes are TRBV7-6 and TRBJ2-4; no clear D. TRBJ2-7 explains the end of the DNA better; the J call may be wrong. Germline-derived CDR1 and CDR2 are SGHVS and FNYEAQ. This CDR3 region has 14 residues. This CDR3 reads CASSLEPGAYEQYF. The CDR3 DNA is TGTGCCAGCAGCTTAGAGCCAGGCGCCTACGAGCAGTACTTC.

There are a few counts of this clonotype. V and J are TRBV20-1 and TRBJ2-1, with 9 bases fitting TRBD2. After removal of 0 bases from V and 7 bases from J, the junction contained 7 bases not matched to a gene. CDR1 and CDR2 from the germline V gene are DFQATT and SNEGSKA (reference sequence). The CDR3 length is 15 residues. The CDR3 bases are TGCAGTGCTAGAGATGGGGCGGGGGGGAGAAATGAGCAGTTCTTC. It codes for CSARDGAGGRNEQFF.

This clonotype was counted between two and nine times. The V gene is TRBV3-1, the J gene TRBJ1-2, with D uncertain. The CDR3 consists of 13 residues. In germline, CDR1 is LGHDT, CDR2 YNNKEL (reference sequence). V dropped 1 base and J dropped 7 bases, with 10 bases sitting between them. CDR3 DNA sequence: TGTGCCAGCAGCCAAGGGGCCAACAGTGGCTACACCTTC. It yields the protein CASSQGANSGYTF.

This clonotype was recorded a few times. The chain recombines TRBV20-1 with TRBJ2-5, with unresolved D. Deletions cut 0 bases from V and 9 bases from J, with 11 bases between. The germline V gene has CDR1 DFQATT and CDR2 SNEGSKA (reference sequence). This CDR3 is 12 amino acids long. The CDR3, as DNA: TGCAGTGCTAGAGATGGGTCCGTGGCCCAGTACTTC. It encodes CSARDGSVAQYF.

The chain recombines TRBV27 with TRBJ1-2; perhaps TRBD1 as D (6 bases). Trimming removed 0 bases at V and 4 bases at J, with 12 bases between. This CDR3 has 15 residues. The germline CDR1 and CDR2 sequences are MNHEY and SMNVEV (reference sequence). CDR3 in DNA: TGTGCCAGCAGTTTATCGATCGGGGGGGCCTATGGCTACACCTTC. Its translation: CASSLSIGGAYGYTF.

The J gene is TRBJ2-5, the V gene TRBV5-1, with a tentative D call TRBD2 (5 bases). V lost 0 bases, J lost 5 bases, and 11 bases lay in between. In germline, CDR1 is SGHRS, CDR2 YFSETQ. The CDR3 has 14 amino acids. The CDR3 bases are TGCGCCAGCAGCTTGGAGGGAGTCGGGGAGACCCAGTACTTC. This gives the protein CASSLEGVGETQYF.

This sequence joins TRBV2 and TRBJ2-7; TRBD2 might be the D (5 bases). The CDR3 sequence is 14 residues long. From germline, CDR1 is SNHLY and CDR2 FYNNEI. V was shortened by 7 bases and J by 3 bases, with 16 bases between the two germline ends. CDR3 residues: CASNTNPGYYEQYF. For the CDR3, the DNA is TGTGCCAGCAATACCAACCCGGGGTACTACGAGCAGTACTTC. Combining the CDR3 with reference TRBV2 and TRBJ2-7 gives the whole variable domain EPEVTQTPSHQVTQMGQEVILRCVPISNHLYFYWYRQILGQKVEFLVSFYNNEISEKSEIFDDQFSVERPDGSNFTLKIRSTKLEDSAMYFCASNTNPGYYEQYFGPGTRLTVT.

A remark on this clonotype: Sequence at one end of the junction differs from germline and may be a read error. The chain employs TRBV12-3 or TRBV12-4 and TRBJ1-5; D possibly corresponds to TRBD1 (5 bases). The CDR3 is 15 amino acids. CDR3 in amino acids: CASSLWGGSNQPQHF. CDR3 nucleotides: TGCGCCAGCAGCTTGTGGGGGGGTAGCAATCAGCCCCAGCATTTT.

The J gene is TRBJ2-3, the V gene TRBV15; D gene ambiguous. The CDR3 contains 13 residues. Trimming took off 7 bases at V and 5 bases at J, with 13 bases between the two ends. CDR1 is LNHNV and CDR2 is YYDKDF in the germline V gene (reference sequence). CDR3 bases: TGTGCCACCACTTCCCCCGGAAAAGATACGCAGTATTTT. Translating it yields CATTSPGKDTQYF. The full variable domain, completed using reference TRBV15 and TRBJ2-3, is DAMVIQNPRYQVTQFGKPVTLSCSQTLNHNVMYWYQQKSSQAPKLLFHYYDKDFNNEADTPDNFQSRRPNTSFCFLDIRSPGLGDTAMYLCATTSPGKDTQYFGPGTRLTVL.

This clonotype was seen more than once but under ten times. CDR3 DNA sequence: TGCGCCAGCAGCCAGGTGGACGGACTCACAGATACGCAGTATTTT. It encodes CASSQVDGLTDTQYF. The rearrangement joins TRBV5-1 to TRBJ2-3; D may be TRBD2 (5 bases). CDR1 is SGHRS and CDR2 is YFSETQ in the germline V gene. V gave up 4 bases and J gave up 2 bases, with 14 bases separating them. This CDR3 has 15 residues.

Regarding this clonotype: An end of the junction differs from the germline gene, which may be a read error. In DNA, the CDR3 is TGTACCAGCAGCTTCTCTCACACAGATACGCAGTATTTT. Encoded protein: CTSSFSHTDTQYF. The rearrangement links TRBV7-9 to TRBJ2-3; D is unclear. Germline CDR1 reads SEHNR; CDR2 reads FQNEAQ (reference sequence). The length of the CDR3 is 13 residues. Full variable domain (missing parts from reference TRBV7-9 and TRBJ2-3): DTGVSQNPRHKITKRGQNVTFRCDPISEHNRLYWYRQTLGQGPEFLTYFQNEAQLEKSRLLSDRFSAERPKGSFSTLEIQRTEQGDSAMYLCTSSFSHTDTQYFGPGTRLTVL.

This clonotype came up a few times. The V call is TRBV24-1, the J call TRBJ2-1; D call uncertain. Germline V lookup: CDR1 KGHDR, CDR2 SFDVKD. Trimming took 3 bases from V and 0 from J, leaving 8 bases between them. The CDR3 runs to 15 residues. CDR3 in amino acids: CATSDSRSSYNEQFF. The CDR3 DNA reads TGTGCCACCAGTGATAGCCGGAGCTCCTACAATGAGCAGTTCTTC.

This clonotype came up a few times. V gene TRBV5-1 combines with J gene TRBJ2-1; the D is unclear. CDR1 and CDR2 (germline): SGHRS, YFSETQ. Trimming left V 0 bases short and J 2 bases short, with 9 bases between. This CDR3 is built from 15 residues. In DNA, the CDR3 is TGCGCCAGCAGCTTGGCCAAGGGTCCCTACAATGAGCAGTTCTTC. Translated, it gives CASSLAKGPYNEQFF.

This chain joins TRBV5-1 and TRBJ2-7; 10 nucleotides align to TRBD2. The CDR3 has 17 residues. Germline lookup yields CDR1 SGHRS and CDR2 YFSETQ. The ends lost 3 bases at V and 7 bases at J; junction bases unmatched: 16. CDR3: CASSYTTLAGFYNEQYF. In DNA form, the CDR3 reads TGCGCCAGCAGCTACACTACACTAGCGGGGTTTTACAATGAGCAGTACTTC.

V usage is TRBV20-1 and J usage is TRBJ1-4; the match to TRBD1 covers 8 bases. The junction had 5 bases not matched to a gene; V was cut back by 5 bases and J by 3 bases. The CDR3 is made up of 14 amino acids. Germline lookup yields CDR1 DFQATT and CDR2 SNEGSKA (reference sequence). In DNA, the CDR3 is TGCAGTGCTCCAGACAGGGGAGCTAATGAAAAACTGTTTTTT. It yields the protein CSAPDRGANEKLFF.

In DNA, the CDR3 is TGCAGTGCTCCGGACCGGGGACAGGGGAGGGAAAACATTCAGTACTTC. Its translation: CSAPDRGQGRENIQYF. The chain employs TRBV20-1 and TRBJ2-4, with 10 positions matching TRBD1. Germline V gene sequence: CDR1 DFQATT, CDR2 SNEGSKA (reference sequence). This CDR3 has 16 amino acids. With V trimmed by 5 bases and J by 5 bases, 12 bases remained unmatched.

This clonotype was recorded a few times. The chain joins TRBV6-5 to TRBJ2-7; D is ambiguous. CDR3 length: 14 amino acids. Germline V gene data show CDR1 as MNHEY and CDR2 as SVGAGI. V dropped 6 bases and J dropped 5 bases, with 17 bases sitting between them. This CDR3 is CASRYRRTAHEQYF. The CDR3 DNA sequence: TGTGCCAGCAGATATCGGCGAACAGCCCACGAGCAGTACTTC.

This rearrangement joins TRBV6-2 or TRBV6-3 to TRBJ2-7; D remains ambiguous. This CDR3 spans 14 amino acids. The ends were cut back, 2 bases at V and 1 base at J, with 9 bases in the middle. Germline assignment: CDR1 MNHEY and CDR2 SVGEGT. The CDR3, as DNA: TGTGCCAGCAGTTACCTTCAAGAATCCTACGAGCAGTACTTC. Translated, it gives CASSYLQESYEQYF.

V and J are TRBV7-9 and TRBJ1-2, with D hard to call. CDR1 is SEHNR, CDR2 FQNEAQ, per germline (reference sequence). This CDR3 comprises 13 residues. Trimming removed 4 bases from V and 12 bases from J, with 18 bases in between. For the CDR3, the DNA is TGTGCCAGCAGCTCGAATTTGGACTCCGGGAACACCTTC. Protein product: CASSSNLDSGNTF. Filled out from reference TRBV7-9 and TRBJ1-2, the complete variable domain reads DTGVSQNPRHKITKRGQNVTFRCDPISEHNRLYWYRQTLGQGPEFLTYFQNEAQLEKSRLLSDRFSAERPKGSFSTLEIQRTEQGDSAMYLCASSSNLDSGNTFGSGTRLTVV.